This is a list of T cell receptor beta chains from one sample in a study of cytomegalovirus exposure and HLA in healthy donors. Generated by immunoSEQ multiplex PCR, the TCRdb table keeps only in-frame clones and is missing some. In the table there are some 200,000 clones, around 77% of which are singletons. Source material: PBMCs. These receptors originate from a woman under 40 in good health and CMV-seronegative. Each CDR3 is given with its conserved first and last residue. D genes are given only for firm matches. Size is omitted from some rows. Given values are once, few, many or a class for expanded clones.

J gene,V gene,clone size,D gene,CDR3 DNA,CDR3 protein
TRBJ2-2,TRBV4-2,NA,NA,TGTGCCAGCAGCCAAGATGTGGGGCTAAACACCGGGGAGCTGTTTTTT,CASSQDVGLNTGELFF
TRBJ2-3,TRBV30,NA,NA,TGTGCCTGGAGTGACAGGGCGCGAGGGTTCTCAGATACGCAGTATTTT,CAWSDRARGFSDTQYF
TRBJ1-5,TRBV12-5,few,TRBD1,TGTGCTAGTGGTGTCTCCAGGGACAGCCATAGCAATCAGCCCCAGCATTTT,CASGVSRDSHSNQPQHF
TRBJ2-7,TRBV7-2,few,TRBD2,TGTGCCAGCAGCTTCGGGCGGGAGGGATTCCACGAGCAGTACTTC,CASSFGREGFHEQYF
TRBJ2-1,TRBV18,few,NA,TGTGCCAGCTCACCGGCAGGGCACTATTCCTACAATGAGCAGTTCTTC,CASSPAGHYSYNEQFF
TRBJ2-1,TRBV4-1,NA,TRBD2,TGCGCCAGCAGCCAGCCCGGGACTAGCGGGAGGAGGGGGCAGTTCTTC,CASSQPGTSGRRGQFF
TRBJ2-7,TRBV10-1,NA,NA,TGCGCCAGCACGTACACACAGGTTGCCGAAATAATCGTCTACGAGCAGTACTTC,CASTYTQVAEIIVYEQYF
TRBJ1-2,TRBV5-6,NA,TRBD1,TGTGCCAGCAGCTCACTTCGAGGGGACAGGGTATTAGTCAATGGCTACACCTTC,CASSSLRGDRVLVNGYTF
TRBJ2-7,TRBV19,few,NA,TGTGCCAGTAGTACCTCCGAGACAGTTTACGAGCAGTACTTC,CASSTSETVYEQYF
TRBJ2-2,TRBV7-9,NA,TRBD2,TGTGCCAGCAGCAGGACTAGCGGAAACACCGGGGAGCTGTTTTTT,CASSRTSGNTGELFF
TRBJ2-7,TRBV30,NA,NA,TGTGCCTGGAGTGGAGGTTGGGTTTACGAGCAGTACTTC,CAWSGGWVYEQYF
TRBJ2-2,TRBV18,NA,NA,TGTGCCAGCTCACCCCAGCAGGGCACCGGGGAGCTGTTTTTT,CASSPQQGTGELFF
TRBJ1-5,TRBV6-5,NA,TRBD1,TGTGCCAGCAGTTACTCACAGGGGTTGGAGCCCCAGCATTTT,CASSYSQGLEPQHF
TRBJ1-3,TRBV2,NA,NA,TGTGCCAGCAGGGACAGACAGTGGGGCTCTGGAAACACCATATATTTT,CASRDRQWGSGNTIYF
TRBJ2-7,TRBV10-3,many,TRBD1,TGTGCCATCAGCCCGGGACAGGGATACGAGCAGTACTTC,CAISPGQGYEQYF
TRBJ1-4,TRBV5-1,few,TRBD1,TGCGCCAGCAGCGGGGACAGGGGAGATGAAAAACTGTTTTTT,CASSGDRGDEKLFF
TRBJ2-3,TRBV5-4,NA,NA,TGTGCCAGTCCGGGACCGGGGGCAGATACGCAGTATTTT,CASPGPGADTQYF
TRBJ2-3,TRBV28,NA,NA,TGTGCCAGCAGTTTATGGGGGGGACGTGGGACGCAGTATTTT,CASSLWGGRGTQYF